This is a list of T cell receptor beta chains from one sample in a study of early T cells in non-severe SARS-CoV-2 infection. MiXCR, run by TCRdb on the 5' RACE reads, gives a single entry per CDR3 protein. The data hold approximately 71,000 distinct CDR3 sequences, with 9% to 15% observed a single time. Sequences were obtained from whole blood. The source of these receptors is an adult who was a healthcare worker with PCR-confirmed SARS-CoV-2 infection or an uninfected control (not recorded which). Each CDR3 is given without its conserved first and last residue.

V,CDR3
TRBV7-8,ASSTEDRGNTIY
TRBV3-1,ASSSPSGGTTYEQY
TRBV7-9,ASSLEGGDQAPVPGANVLT
TRBV27,ASSLWGEGGYGYT
TRBV20-1,SARVRGLAGFTYEQY
TRBV15,ATTRSVSRGREKLF
TRBV13,ASSFWRGASTDTQY
TRBV7-8,ASSLVGFNNEQF
TRBV5-1,ASSLVRNTPPTSTDTQY
TRBV20-1,SASVSGLSSYEQY
TRBV7-9,ASSASGGASEQF
TRBV2,ASIAGGSSYNEQF
TRBV5-4,ASSLGRTGPFQETQY
TRBV20-1,SATSLTSSYEQY
TRBV7-8,ASSPQLDRGRGSNYGYT
TRBV29-1,SVQPRSGYT
TRBV20-1,SASRVRNTEAF
TRBV14,ASSQDPRNNYGYT
TRBV6-1,ASGGLGRSTEAF
TRBV3-1,ASSPRTLYEQY
TRBV7-2,ASSAGLMLGLF
TRBV20-1,SARFPGPSTEAF
TRBV11-2,ASSLGTSGAASYEQY
TRBV20-1,SASAVESGANVLT
TRBV20-1,SASQSNTEAF
TRBV29-1,STQGALGEETQY
TRBV3-1,ASSPARTGSPHYGYT
TRBV3-1,ASSLPGGVPDTQY
TRBV18,ASSPEGSQPQH
TRBV20-1,SAHRGGSYEQY
TRBV5-1,ASRRDRARGYT
TRBV12-3/TRBV12-4,ASSFSRGLDEQY
TRBV27,ASSLFRGNTEAF
TRBV12-3/TRBV12-4,ASSLVGREQY
TRBV5-1,ASSLVPGQVNNEQF
TRBV24-1,ATSETRPPGTQY
TRBV6-6,ASSPRVYYGYT
TRBV25-1,ALQVTDTQY
TRBV27,ASSLRAGAADTQY
TRBV19,ASSIARQTGGETQY